The 25 T cell receptor beta chains listed next were all sequenced from one sample in a study of identical twins. TCRdb reprocessed the 5' RACE reads with MiXCR, giving one entry per CDR3 protein. The table includes about 240,000 distinct CDR3 sequences, about an eighth detected once. These same records also appear under a second study, on yellow fever vaccine responses in identical twins.

The sequenced material came from memory (CD45RO+) T cells sorted from blood. The receptors here all came from a woman in her late teens or twenties in good health.

This clonotype was detected many times. This chain connects TRBV20-1 to TRBJ1-2, with D tentatively TRBD1 (5 bases). The germline V gene encodes CDR1 DFQATT and CDR2 SNEGSKA (reference sequence). Between the trimmed V and J ends, which lost 7 bases and 3 bases, there was a span of 18 bases. The CDR3 runs 14 residues. The CDR3 region is CSGIGPGRDYGYTF. DNA for the CDR3: TGCAGTGGTATAGGGCCAGGGAGGGACTATGGCTACACCTTC.

V and J are TRBV20-1 and TRBJ2-7; weak D call: TRBD1 (6 bases). V lost 7 bases to trimming and J lost 5 bases, with 12 bases between them. CDR3 size: 11 residues. Per the germline V gene, CDR1 is DFQATT and CDR2 is SNEGSKA (reference sequence). Here the CDR3 reads CSVSNRDEQYF. The DNA of the CDR3 is TGCAGTGTCTCGAACAGGGACGAGCAGTACTTC.

In its sample, this clonotype was seen many times. This chain links TRBV10-3 with TRBJ2-1; D possibly corresponds to TRBD2 (6 bases). Germline V gives CDR1 ENHRY, CDR2 SYGVKD. Between the trimmed V and J ends, which lost 4 bases and 0 bases, there was a span of 13 bases. The CDR3 spans 16 residues. The CDR3 sequence: CAISGTQGGSYNEQFF. CDR3 nucleotides: TGTGCCATCAGTGGGACCCAGGGAGGCTCCTACAATGAGCAGTTCTTC.

The V call is TRBV7-8, the J call TRBJ2-7; D remains ambiguous. With 5 bases removed from V and 2 bases from J, the gap between germline ends came to 10 bases. CDR1 is SGHVS, CDR2 FQNEAQ, per germline. This CDR3 region has 13 residues. The CDR3 reads CASSQDGPYEQYF. The CDR3 bases are TGTGCCAGCAGCCAAGACGGGCCCTACGAGCAGTACTTC.

The table lists this clonotype with many counts. This sequence joins TRBV27 and TRBJ2-1, with 7 positions matching TRBD2. Germline values: CDR1 MNHEY, CDR2 SMNVEV (reference sequence). V lost 2 bases and J lost 14; bases outside the gene matches: 3. The CDR3 covers 11 residues. CDR3 residues: CASSLGLGEFF. The CDR3 nucleotides read TGTGCCAGCAGTTTAGGACTAGGGGAGTTCTTC.

The sample holds a few counts of this clonotype. The V gene is TRBV7-9, the J gene TRBJ2-6; 8 bases agree with TRBD1. Trimming cost V 11 bases and J 0 bases; bases outside gene matches: 3. Germline CDR1 reads SEHNR; CDR2 reads FQNEAQ (reference sequence). This CDR3 has 14 residues. CDR3 coding DNA: TGTGCCGGGGACAGGACCTCTGGGGCCAACGTCCTGACTTTC. It specifies CAGDRTSGANVLTF. The variable domain in full, completed from reference TRBV7-9 and TRBJ2-6, reads DTGVSQNPRHKITKRGQNVTFRCDPISEHNRLYWYRQTLGQGPEFLTYFQNEAQLEKSRLLSDRFSAERPKGSFSTLEIQRTEQGDSAMYLCAGDRTSGANVLTFGAGSRLTVL.

The chain uses TRBV7-9 and TRBJ2-3, with unresolved D. Trimming pared 2 bases from V and 4 bases from J, leaving 7 bases between. CDR3 length: 13 amino acids. CDR1 is SEHNR and CDR2 is FQNEAQ in the germline V gene (reference sequence). This CDR3 reads CASSLTTADTQYF. The CDR3 region has the DNA TGTGCCAGCAGCTTAACGACTGCAGATACGCAGTATTTT. The variable domain in full, with the rest retrieved from reference TRBV7-9 and TRBJ2-3, is DTGVSQNPRHKITKRGQNVTFRCDPISEHNRLYWYRQTLGQGPEFLTYFQNEAQLEKSRLLSDRFSAERPKGSFSTLEIQRTEQGDSAMYLCASSLTTADTQYFGPGTRLTVL.

This clonotype was counted only a few times. J is TRBJ2-3 and V is TRBV5-1; D gene unclear. Germline CDR1 reads SGHRS; CDR2 reads YFSETQ. The length of the CDR3 is 15 residues. Trimming removed 0 bases at V and 0 bases at J, with 8 bases between. The CDR3 region is CASSLVSTSTDTQYF. The CDR3 DNA follows: TGCGCCAGCAGCTTGGTCTCAACTAGCACAGATACGCAGTATTTT.

This clonotype showed up just a few times. The V gene is TRBV30, the J gene TRBJ2-2; no firm D call. The CDR3 consists of 14 residues. V lost 0 bases, J lost 5 bases, and 10 bases lay in between. CDR1 is GTSNPN, CDR2 SVGIG, per germline (reference sequence). The CDR3 is CAWSVLVQTGELFF. In DNA, the CDR3 is TGTGCCTGGAGTGTATTAGTTCAGACCGGGGAGCTGTTTTTT.

This clonotype was observed a few times. This chain links TRBV4-1 with TRBJ2-1, with 8 bases fitting TRBD1. After removal of 0 bases from V and 12 bases from J, the junction contained 16 bases not matched to a gene. CDR3 length equals 17 residues. In germline, CDR1 is MGHRA, CDR2 YSYEKL. The CDR3 DNA reads TGCGCCAGCAGCCAAGAAGGGCAGGGGGCCTTACGGGATGGGCAGTTCTTC. Its translation is CASSQEGQGALRDGQFF.

This clonotype was seen a handful of times. One junction end does not reproduce the germline sequence, and a read error may be involved. The V call is TRBV3-1, the J call TRBJ2-3, with 9 bases fitting TRBD1. CDR1 LGHDT and CDR2 YNNKEL come from the germline V gene (reference sequence). The CDR3 is 17 amino acids. The CDR3 DNA reads as TGTGCCACCAGCCAAGAATTCCGACAGGGGGGCACAGATACGCAGTATTTT. As protein: CATSQEFRQGGTDTQYF.

The rearrangement uses TRBV20-1 and TRBJ2-7; D unresolved. V lost 2 bases and J lost 4, with 6 bases in between. Germline assignment: CDR1 DFQATT and CDR2 SNEGSKA (reference sequence). The CDR3 spans 11 residues. The CDR3 sequence is CSARLLYEQYF. In DNA form, the CDR3 reads TGCAGTGCTAGACTTTTGTACGAGCAGTACTTC.

This clonotype was recorded a few times. The chain couples TRBV14 to TRBJ2-4; D might be TRBD2 (6 bases). This CDR3 spans 14 amino acids. In germline, CDR1 is SGHDN, CDR2 FVKESK. The V gene lost 1 base and the J gene lost 7 bases, with 11 bases spanning the gap. The DNA of the CDR3 is TGTGCCAGCAGCCAAGCGGGAGCCCCGAACATTCAGTACTTC. This gives the protein CASSQAGAPNIQYF.

V is TRBV12-3 or TRBV12-4 and J is TRBJ2-3; 10 nucleotides align to TRBD2. This CDR3 region has 15 residues. After removal of 5 bases from V and 5 bases from J, the junction contained 7 bases not matched to a gene. The CDR3 DNA reads TGTGCCAGCAGTAGTCTAGCGGGAGCTGGAGATACGCAGTATTTT. Translation gives CASSSLAGAGDTQYF.

The chain uses TRBV5-4 and TRBJ2-7, with 8 bases matching TRBD2. With V trimmed by 5 bases and J by 4 bases, 5 bases remained unmatched. The CDR3 sequence is 13 residues long. Germline values: CDR1 SGHNT, CDR2 YYREEE (reference sequence). CDR3 bases: TGTGCCAGCAGACGGGGGGGCGGGTACGAGCAGTACTTC. This sequence encodes CASRRGGGYEQYF.

This clonotype was observed many times. The chain recombines TRBV3-1 with TRBJ1-1; tentative D call: TRBD1 (5 bases). In germline, CDR1 is LGHDT, CDR2 YNNKEL (reference sequence). With 4 bases removed from V and 1 base from J, the gap between germline ends came to 10 bases. CDR3 length equals 14 residues. This CDR3 reads CASSLLGANTEAFF. CDR3 nucleotides: TGTGCCAGCAGCCTACTCGGGGCGAACACTGAAGCTTTCTTT.

In its sample, this clonotype was seen many times. This chain's CDR3 is CSASPPDLESYGYTF. The CDR3 coding sequence is TGCAGTGCTAGCCCGCCGGACCTTGAGAGCTATGGCTACACCTTC. The gene calls are TRBV20-1 and TRBJ1-2; no firm D call. V was cut by 3 bases and J by 4 bases, with 18 bases left in between. This CDR3 is 15 amino acids long. The germline gives CDR1 DFQATT, CDR2 SNEGSKA (reference sequence).

In its sample, this clonotype was seen many times. The chain carries TRBV12-3 or TRBV12-4 and TRBJ2-7; possible D gene TRBD1, 5 bases. V lost 6 bases and J lost 3, with 9 bases in between. This CDR3 comprises 12 residues. For the CDR3, the DNA is TGTGCCAGCAGGCGACAGTACTACGAGCAGTACTTC. Translated, it gives CASRRQYYEQYF.

Only a few counts were recorded for this clonotype. This chain uses TRBV4-2 with TRBJ2-7, with TRBD2 matching over 7 bases. Per germline, CDR1 LGHNA and CDR2 YNFKEQ. There are 13 residues in the CDR3. The junction had 7 bases not matched to a gene; V was cut back by 6 bases and J by 5 bases. Written as DNA, the CDR3 is TGTGCCAGCAGTCGGACTAGTTCTAACGAGCAGTACTTC. It encodes CASSRTSSNEQYF.

This clonotype was counted only a few times. The V call is TRBV5-5, the J call TRBJ2-2, with a weak D call TRBD2 (5 bases). Germline loops: CDR1 SGHKS, CDR2 YYEKEE (reference sequence). Trimming shortened V by 4 bases and J by 5 bases, and 15 bases separated the two germline ends. The CDR3 loop spans 15 amino acids. The CDR3 spells CASSQEVRGTGELFF. CDR3 nucleotides: TGTGCCAGCAGCCAGGAGGTTCGGGGAACCGGGGAGCTGTTTTTT.

There are many counts of this clonotype. The chain carries TRBV12-3 or TRBV12-4 and TRBJ1-1; D is uncertain. Trimming removed 2 bases from V and 1 base from J, with 8 bases in between. The CDR3 has 14 amino acids. The CDR3 coding sequence is TGTGCCAGCAGTTTACAGATCCAGAACACTGAAGCTTTCTTT. Its translation: CASSLQIQNTEAFF.

V and J are TRBV25-1 and TRBJ1-6, with D possibly TRBD1 on 5 matching bases. Germline values: CDR1 MGHDK, CDR2 SYGVNS. The V gene lost 5 bases and the J gene lost 7 bases, with 15 bases spanning the gap. The CDR3 runs to 15 residues. DNA of the CDR3: TGTGCCAGCAGTCCGAGCCGGGGCTACAATTCACCCCTCCACTTT. This sequence encodes CASSPSRGYNSPLHF.

This clonotype was found a few times. The V call is TRBV7-2, the J call TRBJ2-4; possible D gene TRBD2, 6 bases. This CDR3 contains 16 residues. Germline-derived CDR1 and CDR2 are SGHTA and FQGNSA. V was trimmed by 2 bases and J by 1 base, leaving 12 bases between them. The CDR3 is CASSLLGGGAKNIQYF. DNA of the CDR3: TGTGCCAGCAGCTTACTTGGCGGAGGGGCCAAAAACATTCAGTACTTC.

The V gene is TRBV5-5, the J gene TRBJ2-7, with TRBD1 matching 12 bases. Germline CDR1 reads SGHKS; CDR2 reads YYEKEE (reference sequence). This CDR3 has 16 amino acids. V was pared by 4 bases and J by 7 bases, with 12 bases of the junction left unmatched. The CDR3 loop is CASSRRRDRGLGEQYF. CDR3 in DNA: TGTGCCAGCAGCCGACGTAGGGACAGGGGGCTGGGAGAGCAGTACTTC.

This clonotype was seen at least ten times. This sequence joins TRBV5-1 and TRBJ2-1; D is unclear. Deletions cut 3 bases from V and 4 bases from J, with 5 bases between. The germline gives CDR1 SGHRS, CDR2 YFSETQ. The CDR3 runs 12 residues. DNA of the CDR3: TGCGCCAGCAGCTCGAGGTACAATGAGCAGTTCTTC. Translation gives CASSSRYNEQFF.